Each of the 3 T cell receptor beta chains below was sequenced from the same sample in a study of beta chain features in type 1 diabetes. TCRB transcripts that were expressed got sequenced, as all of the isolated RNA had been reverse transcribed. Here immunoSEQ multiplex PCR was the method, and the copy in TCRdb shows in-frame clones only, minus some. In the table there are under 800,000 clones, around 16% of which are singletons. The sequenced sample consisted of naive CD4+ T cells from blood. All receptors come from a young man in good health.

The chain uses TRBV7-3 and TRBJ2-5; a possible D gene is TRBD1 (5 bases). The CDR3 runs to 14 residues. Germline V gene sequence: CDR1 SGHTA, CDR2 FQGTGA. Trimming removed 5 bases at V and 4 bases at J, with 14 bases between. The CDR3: CASSPSPQGETQYF. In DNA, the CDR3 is TGTGCCAGCAGCCCCTCGCCCCAGGGAGAGACCCAGTACTTC.

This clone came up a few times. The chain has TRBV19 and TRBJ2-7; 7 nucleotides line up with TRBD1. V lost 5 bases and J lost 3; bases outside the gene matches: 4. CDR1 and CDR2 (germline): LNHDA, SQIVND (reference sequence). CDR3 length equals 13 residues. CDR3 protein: CASSVGQDYEQYF. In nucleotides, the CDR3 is TGTGCCAGTAGTGTCGGACAGGACTACGAGCAGTACTTC.

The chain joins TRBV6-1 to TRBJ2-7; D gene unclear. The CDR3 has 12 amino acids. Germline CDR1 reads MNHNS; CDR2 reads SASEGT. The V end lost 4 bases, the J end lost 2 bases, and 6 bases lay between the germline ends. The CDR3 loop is CASSVLTYEQYF. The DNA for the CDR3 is TGTGCCAGCAGTGTGCTAACCTACGAGCAGTACTTC.